This is a list of T cell receptor beta chains from one sample in a study of OX40 agonist ivuxolimab in advanced cancers. Here immunoSEQ multiplex PCR was the method, and the copy in TCRdb shows in-frame clones only, minus some. The sample lists approximately 44,000 clones; approximately 84% were seen once. Sequencing was performed on CD4+ or CD8+ T cells sorted from blood, taken in a trial of the OX40 agonist ivuxolimab. The source is an adult with an advanced solid tumor such as melanoma, head and neck, liver or kidney cancer. Both conserved end residues are trimmed from each CDR3.

>TRBJ1-4|TRBV15
ATRVRNSNEKLF
>TRBJ2-6|TRBV5-6
ASRYPGAGANVLT
>TRBJ2-5|TRBV7-3
ASSLYRGPQETQY
>TRBJ2-1|TRBV10-1
ASRPVGLAGTYNEQF
>TRBJ2-5|TRBV11-2
ASSPGEGGGLGKETQY
>TRBJ1-5|TRBV7-9
ASSLQGPGQPQH
>TRBJ2-7|TRBV5-1
ASSFFDSSYEQY
>TRBJ1-1|TRBV15
ATSSGQGPNTEAF
>TRBJ2-3|TRBV27
ASSSGGILGYTQY
>TRBJ1-1|TRBV7-9
ASSLTGASTEAF
>TRBJ2-2|TRBV11-2
ASSFTSGQRGGELF
>TRBJ2-5|TRBV5-1
ASSFQGNQETQY
>TRBJ2-1|TRBV5-1
ASSLDPVSDEQF
>TRBJ1-1|TRBV29-1
SVRTGSFDTEAF
>TRBJ1-5|TRBV19
ASSRWGNQPQH
>TRBJ1-2|TRBV30
AWRRYYGYT
>TRBJ2-2|TRBV5-6
ASSLRGGRASNGELF
>TRBJ1-1|TRBV7-9
ASSSTGESTEAF
>TRBJ2-5|TRBV7-8
ASSQSTGLARVGTQY
>TRBJ2-7|TRBV28
ASSFQGYEQY
>TRBJ2-7|TRBV6-5
ASSYSGGTGAFEQY
>TRBJ2-1|TRBV9
ASSVSGHSSYNEQF
>TRBJ1-2|TRBV5-4
ASSSDGSNYGYT
>TRBJ2-1|TRBV5-1
ASSLAGQVSYNEQF
>TRBJ1-2|TRBV29-1
SAKPGTGANYGYT
>TRBJ2-3|TRBV2
ASSAQGVNTQY
>TRBJ1-1|TRBV6-6
ASTKDRGQVAEAF
>TRBJ2-2|TRBV5-1
ASSLGKTGSTGELF
>TRBJ2-3|TRBV5-1
ASGPGTDTQY
>TRBJ1-6|TRBV5-6
ASSLPGLGDSPLH
>TRBJ2-5|TRBV4-2
ASSRTSGQETQY
>TRBJ2-7|TRBV6-1
ASRGQWNYEQY
>TRBJ2-2|TRBV5-1
ASSFADRASTGELF
>TRBJ1-3|TRBV6-5
ASSYMQGSGNTIY
>TRBJ2-5|TRBV7-8
ASSLDPGQGPWETQY
>TRBJ1-1|TRBV18
ASSPQGGSRGAEAF
>TRBJ2-1|TRBV20-1
SATGASTV
>TRBJ2-1|TRBV18
ASSPRRGSSYNEQF
>TRBJ2-5|TRBV5-1
ASSLAASGQETQY
>TRBJ1-5|TRBV28
ASSLITGGGQPQH
>TRBJ2-4|TRBV28
ASSPSGRGQAKNIQY